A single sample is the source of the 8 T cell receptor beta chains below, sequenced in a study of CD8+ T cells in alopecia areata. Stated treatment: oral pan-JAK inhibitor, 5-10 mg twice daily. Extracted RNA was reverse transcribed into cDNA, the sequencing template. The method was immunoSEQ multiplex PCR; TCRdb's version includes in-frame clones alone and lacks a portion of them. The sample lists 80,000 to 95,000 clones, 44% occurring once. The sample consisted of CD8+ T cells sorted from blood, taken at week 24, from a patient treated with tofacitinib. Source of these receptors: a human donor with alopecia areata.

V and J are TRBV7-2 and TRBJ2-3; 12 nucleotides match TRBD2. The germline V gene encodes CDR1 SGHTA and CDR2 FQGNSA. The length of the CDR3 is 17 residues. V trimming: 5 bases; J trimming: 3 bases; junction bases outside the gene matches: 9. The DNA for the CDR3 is TGTGCCAGCAGCCCGGGGACTAGCGGGTATGGAACAGATACGCAGTATTTT. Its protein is CASSPGTSGYGTDTQYF. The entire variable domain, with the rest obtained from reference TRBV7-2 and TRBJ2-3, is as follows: GAGVSQSPSNKVTEKGKDVELRCDPISGHTALYWYRQSLGQGLEFLIYFQGNSAPDKSGLPSDRFSAERTGGSVSTLTIQRTQQEDSAVYLCASSPGTSGYGTDTQYFGPGTRLTVL.

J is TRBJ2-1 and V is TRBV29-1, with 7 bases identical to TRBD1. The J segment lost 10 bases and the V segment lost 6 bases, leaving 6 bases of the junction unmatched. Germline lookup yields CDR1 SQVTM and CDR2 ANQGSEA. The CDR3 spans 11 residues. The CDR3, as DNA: TGCAGCGTGGGGGACAGACAGGAGCAGTTCTTC. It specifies CSVGDRQEQFF.

The CDR3 nucleotides read TGTGCCAGCAGCCCATTGAGCTGGCGGGAGGGGAACACCGGGGAGCTGTTTTTT. It translates to CASSPLSWREGNTGELFF. V usage is TRBV7-3 and J usage is TRBJ2-2, with TRBD2 matching over 9 bases. J lost 1 base, V lost 5 bases, and 11 bases had no gene match. The CDR3 length is 18 residues. CDR1 is SGHTA and CDR2 is FQGTGA in the germline V gene.

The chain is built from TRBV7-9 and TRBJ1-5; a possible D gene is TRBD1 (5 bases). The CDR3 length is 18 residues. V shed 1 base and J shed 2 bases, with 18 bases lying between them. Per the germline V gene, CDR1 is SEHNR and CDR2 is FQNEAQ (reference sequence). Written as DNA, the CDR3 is TGTGCCAGCAGCTTAGGGCCTCTGGGGGTGTCGGGCAATCAGCCCCAGCATTTT. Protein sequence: CASSLGPLGVSGNQPQHF. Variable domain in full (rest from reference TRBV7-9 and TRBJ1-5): DTGVSQNPRHKITKRGQNVTFRCDPISEHNRLYWYRQTLGQGPEFLTYFQNEAQLEKSRLLSDRFSAERPKGSFSTLEIQRTEQGDSAMYLCASSLGPLGVSGNQPQHFGDGTRLSIL.

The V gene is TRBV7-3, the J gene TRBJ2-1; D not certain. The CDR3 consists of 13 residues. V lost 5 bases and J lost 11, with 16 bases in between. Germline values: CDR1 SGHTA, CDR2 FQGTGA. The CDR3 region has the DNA TGTGCCAGCAGCCCAAGCGCTTGGGCAAAGCAGTTCTTC. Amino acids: CASSPSAWAKQFF.

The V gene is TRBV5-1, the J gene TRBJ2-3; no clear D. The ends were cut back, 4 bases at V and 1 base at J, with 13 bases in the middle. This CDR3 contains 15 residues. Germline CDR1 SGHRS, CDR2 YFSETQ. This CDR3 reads CASSRARQGTDTQYF. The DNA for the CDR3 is TGCGCCAGCAGCCGCGCCCGTCAAGGCACAGATACGCAGTATTTT.

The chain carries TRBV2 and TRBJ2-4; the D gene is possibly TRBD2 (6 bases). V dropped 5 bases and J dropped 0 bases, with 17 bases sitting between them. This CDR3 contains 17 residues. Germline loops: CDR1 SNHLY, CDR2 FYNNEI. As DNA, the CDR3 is TGTGCCAGCAGTCTAGGACGGCTAGCGCTAGCCAAAAACATTCAGTACTTC. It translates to CASSLGRLALAKNIQYF.

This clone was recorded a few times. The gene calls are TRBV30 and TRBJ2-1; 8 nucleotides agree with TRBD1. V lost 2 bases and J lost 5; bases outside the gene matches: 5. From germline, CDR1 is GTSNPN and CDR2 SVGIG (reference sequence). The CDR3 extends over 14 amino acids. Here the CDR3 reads CAWSSQGVNNEQFF. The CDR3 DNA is TGTGCCTGGAGTTCACAGGGGGTCAACAATGAGCAGTTCTTC.